These 7 T cell receptor beta chains were sequenced from one sample in a study of T cell changes during pregnancy in multiple sclerosis. Measured with immunoSEQ multiplex PCR; TCRdb has only the in-frame clones, and not every one. The sample lists about 77,000 clones; 89% were seen once. The material sequenced was peripheral blood, taken before pregnancy. The receptors were gathered from a female donor with multiple sclerosis, enrolled in a pregnancy study.

This sequence joins TRBV27 and TRBJ2-3, with 9 bases aligning to TRBD2. The germline gives CDR1 MNHEY, CDR2 SMNVEV (reference sequence). The ends lost 5 bases at V and 3 bases at J; junction bases unmatched: 6. The length of the CDR3 is 15 residues. CDR3 sequence reads: CASSPAGGFTDTQYF. CDR3 nucleotides: TGTGCCAGCAGTCCGGCGGGGGGGTTTACAGATACGCAGTATTTT.

The V call is TRBV6-1, the J call TRBJ1-5, with D tentatively TRBD1 (6 bases). Germline CDR1 MNHNS, CDR2 SASEGT. The CDR3 extends over 14 amino acids. V lost 7 bases to trimming and J lost 0 bases, with 10 bases between them. The CDR3 region is CASMGALSNQPQHF. The CDR3 DNA sequence: TGTGCCAGCATGGGGGCCCTTAGCAATCAGCCCCAGCATTTT.

V and J are TRBV6-5 and TRBJ2-3; 9 bases are shared with TRBD1. The length of the CDR3 is 15 residues. CDR1 and CDR2 from the germline V gene are MNHEY and SVGAGI. V trimming: 6 bases; J trimming: 1 base; junction bases outside the gene matches: 5. CDR3 bases: TGTGCCAGCAGCCGGAGGACAGGGGGCACAGATACGCAGTATTTT. It translates to CASSRRTGGTDTQYF.

The chain joins TRBV4-1 to TRBJ1-5, with TRBD1 matching over 7 bases. Germline CDR1 and CDR2: MGHRA and YSYEKL. Germline trimming cut 0 bases from V and 3 bases from J; bases unmatched to any gene: 8. The CDR3 covers 17 residues. The CDR3 region is CASSQEPGTANNQPQHF. The CDR3 nucleotides are TGCGCCAGCAGCCAAGAACCCGGGACAGCTAACAATCAGCCCCAGCATTTT.

This clone was observed a few times. This chain links TRBV15 with TRBJ1-5, with D hard to call. This CDR3 comprises 17 residues. Deletions cut 0 bases from V and 2 bases from J, with 14 bases between. CDR1 LNHNV and CDR2 YYDKDF come from the germline V gene (reference sequence). In DNA form, the CDR3 reads TGTGCCACCAGCAGAGATTCGGCAGGCTGGGGCAATCAGCCCCAGCATTTT. This gives the protein CATSRDSAGWGNQPQHF.

The sample holds one count of this clone. This chain links TRBV4-1 with TRBJ1-1; perhaps TRBD1 as D (6 bases). The germline V gene encodes CDR1 MGHRA and CDR2 YSYEKL. The CDR3 length is 16 residues. The V and J ends lost 0 bases and 7 bases respectively, with 18 bases between them. CDR3 sequence reads: CASSQDPRGAHSEAFF. The CDR3 DNA reads as TGCGCCAGCAGCCAAGACCCCCGGGGGGCCCATAGTGAAGCTTTCTTT.

CDR3 protein: CAISDPAGGRETQYF. Here the CDR3 DNA reads TGTGCCATCAGTGATCCAGCGGGGGGCAGGGAGACCCAGTACTTC. V usage is TRBV10-3 and J usage is TRBJ2-5, with 9 nucleotides matching TRBD2. Germline V gene lookup returns CDR1 ENHRY and CDR2 SYGVKD. The CDR3 extends over 15 amino acids. With V trimmed by 3 bases and J by 5 bases, 7 bases remained unmatched.